This entry lists 18 T cell receptor beta chains sequenced from one sample in a study of T-cell reconstitution after alpha-beta-depleted transplantation in children. Preparation of the TCRbeta library was carried out with unique molecular identifiers. MiXCR, run by TCRdb on the PCR reads, gives a single entry per CDR3 protein. The table records 300,000 to 400,000 distinct CDR3 sequences, 13% of them present only once. Sequencing was performed on PBMCs, taken from the stem cell graft. The receptors originated from a human donor who donated a stem cell graft to a child with Fanconi anemia.

The chain carries TRBV29-1 and TRBJ2-5; 13 bases are shared with TRBD2. V lost 4 bases to trimming and J lost 7 bases; unmatched junction nucleotides: 6. Germline-derived CDR1 and CDR2 are SQVTM and ANQGSEA. The CDR3 has 14 amino acids. The CDR3 region has the DNA TGCAGCGTTGCCGGGACTAGCGGGGAGGGGACCCAGTACTTC. It is translated as CSVAGTSGEGTQYF.

Ten or more counts support this clonotype. The rearrangement links TRBV7-2 to TRBJ2-2, with D possibly TRBD2 on 5 matching bases. V shed 1 base and J shed 6 bases, with 9 bases lying between them. This CDR3 has 14 residues. The germline CDR1 and CDR2 sequences are SGHTA and FQGNSA. The CDR3 bases are TGTGCCAGCAGCTTAGGGACTTGGGCCGGGGAGCTGTTTTTT. Encoded protein: CASSLGTWAGELFF.

J is TRBJ2-3 and V is TRBV5-4; TRBD2 matches at 8 bases. V gave up 2 bases and J gave up 7 bases; unmatched junction bases: 6. Looked up from germline, CDR1 is SGHNT and CDR2 is YYREEE (reference sequence). The CDR3 is 14 residues long. The CDR3 sequence is CASSFGTRDNTQYF. CDR3 coding DNA: TGTGCCAGCAGCTTTGGGACTAGAGATAATACGCAGTATTTT.

There are a few counts of this clonotype. The chain has TRBV5-1 and TRBJ2-2; unclear D gene. Trimming stripped 0 bases from V and 4 bases from J, with 7 bases between. Germline lookup yields CDR1 SGHRS and CDR2 YFSETQ. The CDR3 runs 14 residues. Here the CDR3 DNA reads TGCGCCAGCAGCTTGGAGGCAGCCACCGGGGAGCTGTTTTTT. Translated, it gives CASSLEAATGELFF.

This chain uses TRBV11-3 with TRBJ2-1, with 7 nucleotides matching TRBD2. This CDR3 has 13 residues. The germline V gene has CDR1 SGHNT and CDR2 YENEEA. V gave up 2 bases and J gave up 10 bases; unmatched junction bases: 5. DNA for the CDR3: TGTGCCAGCAGCTTATTGGGGGGGGGAGAGCAGTTCTTC. Amino acid sequence: CASSLLGGGEQFF.

The chain has TRBV20-1 and TRBJ2-7, with TRBD1 matching over 8 bases. Germline V gene lookup returns CDR1 DFQATT and CDR2 SNEGSKA (reference sequence). The V and J ends lost 3 bases and 7 bases, in that order; junction bases with no gene match: 11. The length of the CDR3 is 14 residues. In nucleotides, the CDR3 is TGCAGTGCTAGTCCGGGACAGGACCCTAGAGAGCAGTACTTC. It encodes CSASPGQDPREQYF.

This sequence joins TRBV27 and TRBJ1-5, with 7 bases fitting TRBD1. The CDR3 has 14 amino acids. Germline CDR1 MNHEY, CDR2 SMNVEV (reference sequence). The J segment lost 5 bases and the V segment lost 5 bases, leaving 6 bases of the junction unmatched. CDR3 loop: CASSPQGGDQPQHF. CDR3 bases: TGTGCCAGCAGTCCGCAGGGGGGAGATCAGCCCCAGCATTTT.

This clonotype came up once. A much larger clone differs by one base, so this may be a read error. The rearrangement uses TRBV15 and TRBJ2-6; D is ambiguous. The CDR3 sequence is 12 residues long. Trimming left V 8 bases short and J 0 bases short, with 2 bases between. Germline CDR1 and CDR2: LNHNV and YYDKDF (reference sequence). DNA for the CDR3: TGTGCCACCGACTCTGGGGCCAACGTCCTGACTTTC. Translating gives CATDSGANVLTF.

This clonotype occurred many times. The J gene is TRBJ1-1, the V gene TRBV5-5; 7 nucleotides line up with TRBD1. V was clipped by 4 bases and J by 8 bases; unmatched bases: 11. Germline V gene sequence: CDR1 SGHKS, CDR2 YYEKEE (reference sequence). The CDR3 runs to 14 residues. CDR3 region: CASSLQQGREEAFF. As DNA, the CDR3 is TGTGCCAGCAGCCTCCAACAGGGGAGAGAGGAAGCTTTCTTT. The full variable domain, completed using reference TRBV5-5 and TRBJ1-1, is DAGVTQSPTHLIKTRGQQVTLRCSPISGHKSVSWYQQVLGQGPQFIFQYYEKEERGRGNFPDRFSARQFPNYSSELNVNALLLGDSALYLCASSLQQGREEAFFGQGTRLTVV.

This clonotype was seen a handful of times. This chain uses TRBV15 with TRBJ2-1; D gene ambiguous. The CDR3 extends over 15 amino acids. Germline-derived CDR1 and CDR2 are LNHNV and YYDKDF (reference sequence). Trimming left V 0 bases short and J 9 bases short, with 15 bases between. The CDR3 DNA is TGTGCCACCAGCAGAGATGGGGTCCTCACGGGTGAGCAGTTCTTC. This translates into CATSRDGVLTGEQFF.

This clonotype was seen more than once but under ten times. The rearrangement uses TRBV6-1 and TRBJ2-3, with 10 bases matching TRBD2. Germline V gene lookup returns CDR1 MNHNS and CDR2 SASEGT. This CDR3 is 16 amino acids long. V trimming: 6 bases; J trimming: 6 bases; junction bases outside the gene matches: 12. The CDR3 sequence: CASSSLTSGDFDTQYF. The CDR3, as DNA: TGTGCCAGCAGCTCTCTAACTAGCGGGGACTTTGATACGCAGTATTTT.

The gene calls are TRBV27 and TRBJ2-1; D is possibly TRBD2 (6 bases). The length of the CDR3 is 16 residues. Trimming took off 4 bases at V and 5 bases at J, with 18 bases between the two ends. Germline V lookup: CDR1 MNHEY, CDR2 SMNVEV (reference sequence). This chain's CDR3 is CASSSTGTLGNNEQFF. CDR3 DNA sequence: TGTGCCAGCAGTTCAACCGGGACTTTGGGGAACAATGAGCAGTTCTTC.

This clonotype was seen a handful of times. The chain couples TRBV3-1 to TRBJ2-7, with no clear D. V was cut by 1 base and J by 1 base, with 5 bases left in between. The CDR3 has 13 amino acids. Germline V CDR1 and CDR2: LGHDT, YNNKEL (reference sequence). The CDR3: CASSQGISYEQYF. The CDR3 coding sequence is TGTGCCAGCAGCCAAGGGATATCCTACGAGCAGTACTTC.

This rearrangement joins TRBV4-2 to TRBJ1-5; D not certain. Germline V gives CDR1 LGHNA, CDR2 YNFKEQ. Deletions cut 2 bases from V and 1 base from J, with 12 bases between. This CDR3 contains 16 residues. The CDR3: CASSQNGGQSNQPQHF. The CDR3 DNA reads as TGTGCCAGCAGCCAAAACGGCGGGCAGAGCAATCAGCCCCAGCATTTT.

This CDR3 is CASSEGPSSYTF. The CDR3 region has the DNA TGCGCCAGCAGTGAAGGGCCGAGCAGCTACACCTTC. V usage is TRBV10-2 and J usage is TRBJ1-2, with D unresolved. Deletions cut 3 bases from V and 9 bases from J, with 11 bases between. From germline, CDR1 is WSHSY and CDR2 SAAADI. This CDR3 has 12 residues.

The chain recombines TRBV10-3 with TRBJ1-1, with D maybe TRBD1 (6 bases). The CDR3 consists of 13 residues. Germline CDR1 ENHRY, CDR2 SYGVKD. Trimming took off 7 bases at V and 1 base at J, with 10 bases between the two ends. The CDR3 here is CAIKGGQNTEAFF. CDR3 bases: TGTGCCATCAAGGGGGGGCAGAACACTGAAGCTTTCTTT.

This clonotype occurred many times. The chain is built from TRBV25-1 and TRBJ2-7, with D uncertain. Trimming removed 6 bases from V and 3 bases from J, with 3 bases in between. Per germline, CDR1 MGHDK and CDR2 SYGVNS. This CDR3 is built from 10 residues. The CDR3 protein is CASSNYEQYF. As DNA, the CDR3 is TGTGCCAGCAGCAACTACGAGCAGTACTTC.

This clonotype was recorded at least ten times. J is TRBJ1-6 and V is TRBV10-3; 9 bases fit TRBD1. There are 14 residues in the CDR3. J lost 7 bases, V lost 3 bases, and 1 base had no gene match. Germline V gene data show CDR1 as ENHRY and CDR2 as SYGVKD. In DNA, the CDR3 is TGTGCCATCAGTGAACAGGGGGCGAATTCACCCCTCCACTTT. It translates to CAISEQGANSPLHF.